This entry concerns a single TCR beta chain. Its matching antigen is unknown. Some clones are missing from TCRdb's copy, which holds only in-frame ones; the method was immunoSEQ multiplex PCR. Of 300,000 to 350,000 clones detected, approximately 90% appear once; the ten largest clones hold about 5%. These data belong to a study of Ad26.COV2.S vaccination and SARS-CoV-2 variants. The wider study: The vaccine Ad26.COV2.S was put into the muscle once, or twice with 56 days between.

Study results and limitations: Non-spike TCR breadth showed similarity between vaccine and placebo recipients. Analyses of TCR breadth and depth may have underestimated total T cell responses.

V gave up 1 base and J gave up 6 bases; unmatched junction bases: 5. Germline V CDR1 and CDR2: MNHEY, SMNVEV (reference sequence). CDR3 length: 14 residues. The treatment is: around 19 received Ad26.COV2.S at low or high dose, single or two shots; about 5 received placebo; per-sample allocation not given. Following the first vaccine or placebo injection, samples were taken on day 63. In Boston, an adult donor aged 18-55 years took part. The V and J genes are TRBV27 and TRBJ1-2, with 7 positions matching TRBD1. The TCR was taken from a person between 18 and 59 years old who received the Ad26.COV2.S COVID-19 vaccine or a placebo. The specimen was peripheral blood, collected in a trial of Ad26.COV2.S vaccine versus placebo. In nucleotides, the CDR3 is TGTGCCAGCAGTTTATTAGGACAGGACGATGGCTACACCTTC. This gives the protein CASSLLGQDDGYTF.